One sample yielded the 2 T cell receptor beta chains listed below, sequenced in a study of control samples from healthy donors and cancer patients. Generated by immunoSEQ multiplex PCR, the TCRdb table keeps only in-frame clones and is missing some. Found here are just under 75,000 clones, roughly 87% of them singletons; the top ten hold just under 4%. Sequences were obtained from blood. The receptors come from a woman aged 45 to 65 in good health.

This clone was seen just once. The rearrangement links TRBV6-4 to TRBJ2-7; possibly TRBD2 for D (7 bases). V lost 4 bases and J 7 bases, leaving 14 bases between the germline ends. Germline CDR1 reads MRHNA; CDR2 reads SNTAGT. This CDR3 is 13 amino acids long. CDR3 sequence reads: CASSANEGGEQYF. DNA for the CDR3: TGTGCCAGCAGTGCCAATGAGGGGGGGGAGCAGTACTTC.

The chain couples TRBV5-6 to TRBJ2-3, with a possible D match to TRBD1 (6 bases). The CDR3 extends over 13 amino acids. The V gene's germline CDR1 is SGHDT and CDR2 YYEEEE. Trimming stripped 2 bases from V and 8 bases from J, with 12 bases between. The CDR3 nucleotides read TGTGCCAGCAGCTTTACAGGGATCGGTACGCAGTATTTT. Translation: CASSFTGIGTQYF.